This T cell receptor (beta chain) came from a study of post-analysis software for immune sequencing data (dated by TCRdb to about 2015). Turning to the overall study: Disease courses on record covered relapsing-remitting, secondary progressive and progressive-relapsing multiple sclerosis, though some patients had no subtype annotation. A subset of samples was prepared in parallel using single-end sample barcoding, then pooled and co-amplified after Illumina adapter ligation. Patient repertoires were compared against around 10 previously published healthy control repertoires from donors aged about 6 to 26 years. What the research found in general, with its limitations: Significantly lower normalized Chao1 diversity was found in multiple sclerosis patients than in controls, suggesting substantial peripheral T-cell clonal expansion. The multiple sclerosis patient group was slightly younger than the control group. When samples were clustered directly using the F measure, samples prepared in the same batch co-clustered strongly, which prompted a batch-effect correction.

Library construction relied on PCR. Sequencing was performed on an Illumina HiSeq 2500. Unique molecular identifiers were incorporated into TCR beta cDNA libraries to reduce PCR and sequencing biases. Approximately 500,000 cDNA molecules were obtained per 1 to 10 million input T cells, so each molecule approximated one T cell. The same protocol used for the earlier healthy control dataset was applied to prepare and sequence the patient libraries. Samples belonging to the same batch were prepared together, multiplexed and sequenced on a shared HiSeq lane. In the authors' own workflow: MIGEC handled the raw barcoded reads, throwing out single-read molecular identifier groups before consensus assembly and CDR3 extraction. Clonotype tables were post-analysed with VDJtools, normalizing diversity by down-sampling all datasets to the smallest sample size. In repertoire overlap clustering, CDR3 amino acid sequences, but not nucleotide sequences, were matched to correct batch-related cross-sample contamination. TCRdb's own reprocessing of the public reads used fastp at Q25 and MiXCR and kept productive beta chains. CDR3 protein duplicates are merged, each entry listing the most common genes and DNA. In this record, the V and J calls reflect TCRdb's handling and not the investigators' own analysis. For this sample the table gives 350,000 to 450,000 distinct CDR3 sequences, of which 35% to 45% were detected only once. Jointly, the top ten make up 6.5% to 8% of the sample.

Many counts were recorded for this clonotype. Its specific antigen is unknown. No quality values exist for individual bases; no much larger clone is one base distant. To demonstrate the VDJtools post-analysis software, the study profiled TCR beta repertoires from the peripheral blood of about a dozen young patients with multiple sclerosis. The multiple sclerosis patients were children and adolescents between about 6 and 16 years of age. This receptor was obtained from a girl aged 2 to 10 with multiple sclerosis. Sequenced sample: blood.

In nucleotides, the sequence is TGTGCCAGCAGTCCGAGGACAGGCTCCTACGAGCAGTACTTC. Its protein product is CASSPRTGSYEQYF. This chain is built from TRBV12-3 or TRBV12-4 and TRBJ2-7, with 7 bases in between that match TRBD1. V is trimmed back by 5 bases and J by 0 bases, and the junction contains 4 bases that no gene match accounts for. From its cysteine to its phenylalanine, the CDR3 spans 14 amino acids. Only the CDR3 DNA stays, 42 bases, in frame from base 1.